The clone carrying this TCR beta chain was counted many times. This specimen comes from a study of T cells after yellow fever vaccination. The overall study: SMART-Seq v4 Ultra Low Input prepared the low-cell-number fractions.

TCRdb fed the 5' RACE reads into MiXCR, producing one record per CDR3 protein. This table has about 340,000 distinct CDR3 sequences, about 4% appearing once. The CDR3 runs to 15 residues. V lost 6 bases to trimming and J lost 1 base; unmatched junction nucleotides: 3. Germline CDR1 is SGHVS and CDR2 is FQNEAQ. This receptor was obtained from a young man who received the YFV17D yellow fever vaccine. Sequencing used PBMCs, obtained 5 days after the yellow fever booster vaccination. The chain recombines TRBV7-8 with TRBJ2-6, with 7 bases lining up with TRBD1. This chain's CDR3 is CASRYRGSGANVLTF. CDR3 DNA sequence: TGTGCCAGCAGATACAGGGGATCTGGGGCCAACGTCCTGACTTTC.